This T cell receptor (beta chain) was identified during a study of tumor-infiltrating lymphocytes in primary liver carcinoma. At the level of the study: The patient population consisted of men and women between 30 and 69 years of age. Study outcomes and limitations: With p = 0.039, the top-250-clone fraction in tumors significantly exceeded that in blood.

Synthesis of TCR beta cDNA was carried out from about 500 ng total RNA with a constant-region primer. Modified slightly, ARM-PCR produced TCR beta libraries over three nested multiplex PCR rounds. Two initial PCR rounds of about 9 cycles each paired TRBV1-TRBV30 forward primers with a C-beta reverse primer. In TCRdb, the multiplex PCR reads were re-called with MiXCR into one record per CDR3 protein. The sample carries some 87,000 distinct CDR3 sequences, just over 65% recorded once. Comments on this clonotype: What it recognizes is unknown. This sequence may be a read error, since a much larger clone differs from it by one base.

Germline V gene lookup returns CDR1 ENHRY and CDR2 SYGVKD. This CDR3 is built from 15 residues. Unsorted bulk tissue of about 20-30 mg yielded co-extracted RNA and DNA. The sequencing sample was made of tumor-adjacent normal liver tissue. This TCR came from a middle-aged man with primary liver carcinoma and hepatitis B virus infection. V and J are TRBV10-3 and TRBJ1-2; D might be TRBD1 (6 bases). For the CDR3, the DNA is TGTACCATCAGTGAGTCAACAGGGCCTAACTATGGCTACACCTTC. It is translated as CTISESTGPNYGYTF.